Here is one TCR beta chain with its context. Its specific antigen is unknown. The record has no base qualities; no much larger clone is one base away. The junction shows trimming of 7 bases on V and 10 bases on J, and the gene matches do not reach 9 bases of it. CDR1 is given as SGHRS and CDR2 as YFSETQ, both from the germline V gene. The CDR3 spans 12 residues, from the cysteine through the phenylalanine. Left in the record is the CDR3 DNA by itself, 36 bases read in frame from the first base. This record comes from a study of T cell changes during pregnancy in multiple sclerosis (dated by TCRdb to between 2018 and 2021). Study-level background: In women with multiple sclerosis, the researchers looked at how the T cell repertoire shifted as pregnancy progressed.

Library creation used the immunoSEQ multiplex PCR assay. TCRdb holds this immuneACCESS table with in-frame rearrangements only. Some clones are missing; in checked studies, unresolved V genes explain under half, and the rest has no known cause. Across this sample there are over 25,000 clones, with about 90% seen only once. Clones ranked in the top ten supply 8.3% of the sample. The chain employs TRBV5-1 and TRBJ1-2, with 8 junctional bases fitting TRBD1. Specimen: CD8+ T cells from peripheral blood mononuclear cells, collected in the second trimester of pregnancy. The receptor comes from a female donor with multiple sclerosis, enrolled in a pregnancy study. The CDR3 loop reads CASHDRGQNYTF. Read as DNA, the sequence is TGCGCCAGCCATGACAGGGGCCAAAACTACACCTTC.